The entry that follows covers one T cell receptor beta chain sequence. The antigen is not known. A much more abundant neighbour one base away suggests this may be a read error. This CDR3 is missing its conserved last phenylalanine or tryptophan, likely due to a read error. The data derive from a study of T cells in Graves' hyperthyroidism and ophthalmopathy. Overall study context: Peripheral blood samples were taken at initial diagnosis, prior to any treatment.

Patients with uncontrolled infections, other autoimmune diseases, pregnancy or lactation were excluded. Overall study results and limits: Blood samples included most of the expanded thyroid clonotypes exceeding 0.001.

Germline assignment: CDR1 MNHNS and CDR2 SASEGT. V lost 6 bases to trimming and J lost 5 bases; unmatched junction nucleotides: 4. CDR3 length equals 13 residues. TCR beta CDR3 regions were amplified from RNA transcripts. The HTBI primer set served for first-round RT-PCR of the TCR CDR3. TCRdb processed the multiplex PCR reads anew with MiXCR; each CDR3 protein has one entry. The repertoire includes 350,000 to 400,000 distinct CDR3 sequences, 15% of them detected once, and 30% to 35% sits in the top ten. The receptor's source is a woman aged 30 to 39 with Graves' hyperthyroidism. The gene calls are TRBV6-1 and TRBJ1-5, with TRBD1 matching 7 bases. Sequenced sample: blood. The CDR3 protein is CASSRDSHQPQHY. DNA for the CDR3: TGTGCCAGCAGCCGGGACAGTCATCAGCCCCAGCATTAT.